A single sample gave rise to the 23 T cell receptor beta chains below, sequenced in a study of CD8 T cells in Susac syndrome (dated by TCRdb to about 2019). The library came from the immunoSEQ multiplex PCR assay. RNA was extracted with the RNeasy kit and roughly 0.45 to 1 ug was reverse transcribed using random hexamers. Using fastp trimming at Q25 and MiXCR clonotype assembly, TCRdb reanalyzed the public sequencing data and kept in-frame beta chains. Every CDR3 protein is listed once, alongside the most common genes and DNA of its rows. The sample contains fewer than 200,000 distinct CDR3 sequences, around 94% of them found a single time. 0.12% of the sample is in the top ten clones. The sequenced sample was CD4+ T cells from PBMCs. The receptors shown here come from a human donor with Susac syndrome.

The rearrangement uses TRBV25-1 and TRBJ1-1; D gene ambiguous. There are 16 residues in the CDR3. CDR1 and CDR2 (germline): MGHDK, SYGVNS. Between the trimmed V and J ends, which lost 5 bases and 3 bases, there was a span of 19 bases. The CDR3 region is CASSHPRPRGHTEAFF. The DNA of the CDR3 is TGTGCCAGCAGTCACCCGCGTCCACGTGGTCACACTGAAGCTTTCTTT. The full variable domain, with the rest looked up from reference TRBV25-1 and TRBJ1-1, is EADIYQTPRYLVIGTGKKITLECSQTMGHDKMYWYQQDPGMELHLIHYSYGVNSTEKGDLSSESTVSRIRTEHFPLTLESARPSHTSQYLCASSHPRPRGHTEAFFGQGTRLTVV.

This chain connects TRBV20-1 to TRBJ2-5; D unclear. The length of the CDR3 is 11 residues. Germline CDR1 reads DFQATT; CDR2 reads SNEGSKA (reference sequence). Between the trimmed V and J ends, which lost 6 bases and 8 bases, there was a span of 13 bases. The CDR3 nucleotides read TGCAGTGCGACATTGATTGAAACCCAGTACTTC. It codes for CSATLIETQYF.

This chain uses TRBV6-6 with TRBJ1-2, with D tentatively TRBD1 (5 bases). Germline V gives CDR1 MNHNY, CDR2 SVGAGI (reference sequence). This CDR3 comprises 15 residues. V dropped 7 bases and J dropped 3 bases, with 18 bases sitting between them. The CDR3 DNA reads TGTGCCAGCACCCCCTCCCGGGGACTTGACTATGGCTACACCTTC. Amino acid sequence: CASTPSRGLDYGYTF.

This chain uses TRBV6-1 with TRBJ1-2; TRBD1 agrees at 12 bases. This CDR3 comprises 15 residues. The V gene's germline CDR1 is MNHNS and CDR2 SASEGT. J was trimmed by 5 bases and V by 4 bases; bases with no gene match: 5. The CDR3: CASSGGTGGDYGYTF. CDR3 nucleotides: TGTGCCAGCAGTGGCGGGACAGGGGGCGATTATGGCTACACCTTC.

V and J are TRBV30 and TRBJ1-1; 9 positions agree with TRBD1. Germline V lookup: CDR1 GTSNPN, CDR2 SVGIG (reference sequence). The CDR3 consists of 14 residues. V was pared by 3 bases and J by 1 base, with 3 bases of the junction left unmatched. The CDR3 sequence: CAWRGDRANTEAFF. The CDR3 coding sequence is TGTGCCTGGAGAGGGGACAGGGCGAACACTGAAGCTTTCTTT.

The rearrangement joins TRBV3-1 to TRBJ1-6; D is uncertain. The CDR3 is 15 residues long. CDR1 is LGHDT, CDR2 YNNKEL, per germline (reference sequence). V shed 1 base and J shed 7 bases, with 11 bases lying between them. CDR3 DNA: TGTGCCAGCAGCCAAGGCGGGTCGGGGAATTCACCCCTCCACTTT. Its translation: CASSQGGSGNSPLHF.

The chain recombines TRBV11-2 with TRBJ2-7, with a possible D match to TRBD1 (5 bases). V gave up 2 bases and J gave up 6 bases, with 8 bases separating them. The CDR3 extends over 12 amino acids. The germline V gene has CDR1 SGHAT and CDR2 FQNNGV. In DNA, the CDR3 is TGTGCCAGCAGCTTATTTCAGGGCGAGCAGTACTTC. It yields the protein CASSLFQGEQYF.

The rearrangement uses TRBV14 and TRBJ2-7; TRBD1 matches 12 bases. The V gene end was trimmed by 4 bases and the J gene end by 5 bases; junction bases not matched to a gene: 6. CDR3 length: 15 residues. In germline, CDR1 is SGHDN, CDR2 FVKESK. CDR3 in amino acids: CASSRTGTGGHEQYF. The CDR3, as DNA: TGTGCCAGCAGCCGTACCGGGACAGGGGGCCACGAGCAGTACTTC. Together with reference TRBV14 and TRBJ2-7, the CDR3 gives the full variable domain: EAGVTQFPSHSVIEKGQTVTLRCDPISGHDNLYWYRRVMGKEIKFLLHFVKESKQDESGMPNNRFLAERTGGTYSTLKVQPAELEDSGVYFCASSRTGTGGHEQYFGPGTRLTVT.

The chain combines TRBV2 with TRBJ2-7; TRBD1 agrees at 8 bases. Germline-derived CDR1 and CDR2 are SNHLY and FYNNEI. CDR3 length: 15 amino acids. V dropped 6 bases and J dropped 2; count of bases not matched to a gene: 9. The CDR3 spells CASRAGTGPTYEQYF. CDR3 sequence (DNA): TGTGCCAGCAGGGCCGGGACAGGTCCAACCTACGAGCAGTACTTC.

The V and J genes are TRBV6-1 and TRBJ1-6; the D is unclear. CDR1 MNHNS and CDR2 SASEGT come from the germline V gene. The CDR3 is made up of 16 amino acids. Trimming cost V 5 bases and J 3 bases, with 14 bases left between them. The CDR3 sequence is CASSPSGGSYNSPLHF. The CDR3 DNA follows: TGTGCCAGCAGTCCCTCCGGCGGGAGCTATAATTCACCCCTCCACTTT.

The chain links TRBV5-1 to TRBJ2-7; D uncertain. The CDR3 has 13 amino acids. Trimming took 2 bases from V and 3 from J, leaving 9 bases between them. The V gene's germline CDR1 is SGHRS and CDR2 YFSETQ. The CDR3 sequence: CASSFLTDYEQYF. The CDR3 bases are TGCGCCAGCAGCTTCCTTACCGACTACGAGCAGTACTTC.

V gene TRBV3-1 combines with J gene TRBJ2-7; TRBD1 agrees at 7 bases. This CDR3 contains 17 residues. Germline CDR1 and CDR2: LGHDT and YNNKEL (reference sequence). Trimming took 1 base from V and 0 from J; bases not matched to a gene: 9. In DNA, the CDR3 is TGTGCCAGCAGCCAAGGCTTGGGACAGACTCGCTCCTACGAGCAGTACTTC. Protein product: CASSQGLGQTRSYEQYF.

The chain has TRBV20-1 and TRBJ2-1, with 9 bases lining up with TRBD2. The CDR3 runs to 15 residues. With V trimmed by 1 base and J by 5 bases, 6 bases remained unmatched. The germline gives CDR1 DFQATT, CDR2 SNEGSKA (reference sequence). The CDR3 DNA follows: TGCAGTGCTAGAGTGGAGACTAGCGGTAACAATGAGCAGTTCTTC. Translation gives CSARVETSGNNEQFF.

The chain combines TRBV15 with TRBJ2-5; D not certain. The CDR3 consists of 14 residues. CDR1 is LNHNV and CDR2 is YYDKDF in the germline V gene (reference sequence). The V and J ends lost 3 bases and 3 bases respectively, with 11 bases between them. The CDR3 DNA is TGTGCCACCAGCAGGGATCGTAGGGAAGAGACCCAGTACTTC. Translating it yields CATSRDRREETQYF.

This chain uses TRBV13 with TRBJ1-6; D remains ambiguous. V was pared by 3 bases and J by 6 bases, with 9 bases between. The CDR3 covers 14 residues. Germline CDR1 is PRHDT and CDR2 is FYEKMQ (reference sequence). The CDR3 spells CASSFNGGNSPLHF. CDR3 nucleotide sequence: TGTGCCAGCAGCTTCAATGGCGGTAATTCACCCCTCCACTTT. The variable domain in full, completed from reference TRBV13 and TRBJ1-6, reads AAGVIQSPRHLIKEKRETATLKCYPIPRHDTVYWYQQGPGQDPQFLISFYEKMQSDKGSIPDRFSAQQFSDYHSELNMSSLELGDSALYFCASSFNGGNSPLHFGNGTRLTVT.

The chain combines TRBV20-1 with TRBJ1-1; weak D call: TRBD1 (5 bases). V lost 3 bases and J lost 6, with 23 bases in between. The germline V gene encodes CDR1 DFQATT and CDR2 SNEGSKA (reference sequence). This CDR3 comprises 16 residues. This CDR3 is CSASREGARRDAEAFF. The CDR3 DNA is TGCAGTGCTAGCCGGGAGGGCGCTCGTCGGGACGCTGAAGCTTTCTTT.

The chain couples TRBV7-9 to TRBJ1-5; D call uncertain. V lost 5 bases, J lost 5 bases, and 19 bases lay in between. This CDR3 region has 16 residues. Germline CDR1 SEHNR, CDR2 FQNEAQ (reference sequence). This CDR3 is CASSGPLGSVDQPQHF. The CDR3 DNA is TGTGCCAGCAGCGGCCCGCTCGGCAGCGTAGATCAGCCCCAGCATTTT.

This clonotype was seen only once. The rearrangement links TRBV3-1 to TRBJ2-5, with TRBD2 matching 13 bases. The CDR3 spans 16 residues. Germline CDR1 reads LGHDT; CDR2 reads YNNKEL (reference sequence). J lost 2 bases, V lost 3 bases, and 3 bases had no gene match. In nucleotides, the CDR3 is TGTGCCAGCAGCCACACTAGCGGGGGGGTACAAGAGACCCAGTACTTC. Translated: CASSHTSGGVQETQYF.

This sequence joins TRBV5-1 and TRBJ1-2, with 9 bases lining up with TRBD1. J gave up 3 bases and V 3 bases, and 3 bases lay outside the gene matches. The CDR3 has 14 amino acids. From germline, CDR1 is SGHRS and CDR2 YFSETQ. The DNA of the CDR3 is TGCGCCAGCAGCTGGACAGGGGCCGACTATGGCTACACCTTC. This translates into CASSWTGADYGYTF.

This chain joins TRBV18 and TRBJ2-7, with a weak D call TRBD1 (6 bases). This CDR3 is 15 amino acids long. Per the germline V gene, CDR1 is KGHSH and CDR2 is LQKENI. The germline V and J ends were trimmed by 2 bases and 4 bases, with 15 bases remaining between them. The chain's CDR3 is CASSPGQGLSYEQYF. The CDR3 region has the DNA TGTGCCAGCTCACCAGGGCAGGGGTTGAGTTACGAGCAGTACTTC. Supplemented by reference TRBV18 and TRBJ2-7, the full variable domain reads NAGVMQNPRHLVRRRGQEARLRCSPMKGHSHVYWYRQLPEEGLKFMVYLQKENIIDESGMPKERFSAEFPKEGPSILRIQQVVRGDSAAYFCASSPGQGLSYEQYFGPGTRLTVT.

As regards this clonotype: The DNA is omitted, as the CDR3 cannot be located on it reliably, and the CDR3 follows TCRdb's listing. The chain couples TRBV12-2 to TRBJ2-5; the D segment call TRBD2 is taken from the table without a DNA check. TRBV12-2 is a pseudogene. The CDR3 is 19 residues long, ends included. The CDR3 spells CASRLVGGGSGDLQETQYF.

The gene calls are TRBV15 and TRBJ2-1, with no clear D. The CDR3 is 16 residues long. The V end was cut by 0 bases, the J end by 1 base, with 10 bases between. CDR1 is LNHNV and CDR2 is YYDKDF in the germline V gene (reference sequence). The CDR3 protein is CATSRDLGRSYNEQFF. CDR3 bases: TGTGCCACCAGCAGAGATCTCGGCAGATCCTACAATGAGCAGTTCTTC.

This rearrangement joins TRBV20-1 to TRBJ2-3, with TRBD1 matching over 7 bases. The CDR3 is made up of 15 amino acids. Trimming took 6 bases from V and 3 from J; bases not matched to a gene: 12. Germline V gene sequence: CDR1 DFQATT, CDR2 SNEGSKA (reference sequence). Written as DNA, the CDR3 is TGCAGTGCGCCCGGGTCGTTCAGGGGGACAGATACGCAGTATTTT. Protein sequence: CSAPGSFRGTDTQYF.